This T cell receptor (beta chain) is drawn from a study of T cell repertoires in cytomegalovirus infection. About the research overall: A matching HLA type, together with CMV infection, was signaled by public TCR beta signatures. The study's findings and limits: Cumulative public TCR beta family frequency identified CMV carriers with the relevant HLA. The ex vivo response was dominated by HLA-C-restricted CMV-specific TCR beta clonotypes.

Each CDR3 protein is one row after TCRdb ran MiXCR on the reads. The sample gives some 700,000 distinct CDR3 sequences, under 40% of which show up once; 2.8% is in the top ten. Germline-derived CDR1 and CDR2 are SEHNR and FQNEAQ (reference sequence). J lost 5 bases, V lost 5 bases, and 6 bases had no gene match. The CDR3 runs to 16 residues. A few counts support this clonotype. Its antigen is as yet unknown. The V call is TRBV7-9, the J call TRBJ2-1, with 13 bases lining up with TRBD2. What was sequenced was PBMCs. This clonotype originated in a human donor in good health (CMV status not recorded). Some clones in this sample may be carry-over from other donors' samples. The CDR3 sequence: CASSPKGLAGNNEQFF. The DNA of the CDR3 is TGTGCCAGCAGCCCAAAGGGACTAGCGGGGAACAATGAGCAGTTCTTC.